This T cell receptor (beta chain) was recovered during a study of blood T cells in healthy people across ages. Researchers collected around 10 milliliters of peripheral blood from every single donor. Study-level results: The CMV status of each donor remained undetermined, and this could have confounded shifts in expanded clonotypes. Older age went with lower TCR beta diversity per million T cells, in a roughly linear way.

Remarks on this clonotype: Its antigen remains unidentified.

Germline lookup yields CDR1 SGHNT and CDR2 YYREEE (reference sequence). The V and J ends lost 3 bases and 5 bases, in that order; junction bases with no gene match: 8. The CDR3 is 14 amino acids. The use of a sample-barcoded 5' primer and a J-beta primer mix characterized a second PCR of 7 to 11 cycles. MiXCR, applied by TCRdb to the 5' RACE reads, yields one record per CDR3 protein. Here the sample spans some 370,000 distinct CDR3 sequences, over 45% being singletons. This rearrangement joins TRBV5-4 to TRBJ2-7, with 7 nucleotides matching TRBD2. Material for sequencing was blood. This sequence was found in a man in his sixties in good health. The CDR3 reads CASSSWTSRHEQYF. The CDR3 DNA follows: TGTGCCAGCAGCTCCTGGACTAGTCGCCACGAGCAGTACTTC.